These T cell receptor beta chains were read from a single sample in a study of blood T cell repertoires in COVID-19. The repertoire was sequenced with immunoSEQ multiplex PCR; TCRdb's copy has only in-frame clones and lacks some. Of some 97,000 clones listed, about 80% were seen once; the top ten hold under 35%. Sequencing input: peripheral blood. The receptors derive from a man in his 70s with active or convalescent COVID-19. The CDR3 runs from the conserved cysteine through the conserved F or W. The D gene is left open where the match is weak. Clone size is shown for a subset of rows, as once, few, many or a class of expanded clone.

J,size,D,V,DNA,CDR3
TRBJ2-3,-,-,TRBV19,TGTGCCAGTAGTGTGGCATCTAGCACAGATACGCAGTATTTT,CASSVASSTDTQYF
TRBJ2-7,-,TRBD2,TRBV18,TGTGCCAGCTCACACGGGACTAGCGGGATCATTACCTACGAGCAGTACTTC,CASSHGTSGIITYEQYF
TRBJ2-3,-,TRBD2,TRBV11-2,TGTGCCAGCAGCCAACTAGCGGGAGGTCATGGAGATACGCAGTATTTT,CASSQLAGGHGDTQYF
TRBJ2-5,-,TRBD1,TRBV18,TGTGCCAGCTCACCTCGGACAGGCAATCAAGAGACCCAGTACTTC,CASSPRTGNQETQYF
TRBJ2-7,once,-,TRBV29-1,TGCAGCGTTTCGGTTTCTAGTGCCTACGAGCAGTACTTC,CSVSVSSAYEQYF
TRBJ2-7,-,-,TRBV6-5,TGTGCCAGCAGTTGGGCAGGGGCGGGCTACGAGCAGTACTTC,CASSWAGAGYEQYF
TRBJ1-1,-,-,TRBV5-6,TGTGCCAGCCGAGAGAGAAGCTACAGCACTGAAGCTTTCTTT,CASRERSYSTEAFF
TRBJ1-3,-,TRBD1,TRBV2,TGTGCCAGCAGTTTGACAACAGGGGAATACTCTGGAAACACCATATATTTT,CASSLTTGEYSGNTIYF
TRBJ1-5,-,TRBD1,TRBV7-8,TGTGCCAGCAGCACCAGGACAGGGAGGGATCAGCCCCAGCATTTT,CASSTRTGRDQPQHF
TRBJ2-1,-,-,TRBV9,TGTGCCAGCAGCGAGGTAGGACGGGAGACTGAGCAGTTCTTC,CASSEVGRETEQFF